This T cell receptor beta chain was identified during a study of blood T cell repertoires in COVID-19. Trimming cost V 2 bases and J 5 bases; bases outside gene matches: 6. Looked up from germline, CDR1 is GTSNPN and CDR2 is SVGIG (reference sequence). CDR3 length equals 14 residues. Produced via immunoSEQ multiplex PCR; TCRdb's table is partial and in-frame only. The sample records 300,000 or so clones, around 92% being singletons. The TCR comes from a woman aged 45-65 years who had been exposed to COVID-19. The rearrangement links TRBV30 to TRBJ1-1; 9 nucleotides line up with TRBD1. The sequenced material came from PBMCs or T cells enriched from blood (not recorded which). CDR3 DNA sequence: TGTGCCTGGAGTCCGGGACAGGGTGGGACTGAAGCTTTCTTT. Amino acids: CAWSPGQGGTEAFF.